This T cell receptor beta chain was captured by sequencing in a study of T cell changes during pregnancy in multiple sclerosis. CDR3 length: 22 residues. The junction had 26 bases not matched to a gene; V was cut back by 0 bases and J by 3 bases. Germline CDR1 SGHRS, CDR2 YFSETQ. Some clones are missing from TCRdb's copy, which holds only in-frame ones; the method was immunoSEQ multiplex PCR. The sample has 70,000 to 95,000 clones, 90% to 95% seen once. V and J are TRBV5-1 and TRBJ2-7; 8 bases map to TRBD2. This receptor was obtained from a female donor with multiple sclerosis, enrolled in a pregnancy study. The source was peripheral blood, collected in the third trimester of pregnancy. The CDR3 spells CASSLGQETSGQTQTAYYEQYF. The CDR3 DNA sequence: TGCGCCAGCAGCTTGGGCCAGGAAACTAGCGGACAAACCCAAACAGCATACTACGAGCAGTACTTC.